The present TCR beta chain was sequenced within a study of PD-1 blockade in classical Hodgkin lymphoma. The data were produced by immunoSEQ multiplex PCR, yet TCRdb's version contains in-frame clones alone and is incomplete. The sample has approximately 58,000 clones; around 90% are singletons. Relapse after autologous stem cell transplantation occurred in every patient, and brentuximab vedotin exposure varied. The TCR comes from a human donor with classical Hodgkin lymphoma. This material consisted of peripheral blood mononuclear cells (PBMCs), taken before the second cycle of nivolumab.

DNA of the CDR3: TGCAGCGTTGGTGGGACAGCGGCGGAAAAACTGTTTTTT. Protein sequence: CSVGGTAAEKLFF. The chain carries TRBV29-1 and TRBJ1-4; 7 bases line up with TRBD1. CDR3 length: 13 amino acids. J was trimmed by 8 bases and V by 4 bases; bases with no gene match: 7. Germline-derived CDR1 and CDR2 are SQVTM and ANQGSEA.